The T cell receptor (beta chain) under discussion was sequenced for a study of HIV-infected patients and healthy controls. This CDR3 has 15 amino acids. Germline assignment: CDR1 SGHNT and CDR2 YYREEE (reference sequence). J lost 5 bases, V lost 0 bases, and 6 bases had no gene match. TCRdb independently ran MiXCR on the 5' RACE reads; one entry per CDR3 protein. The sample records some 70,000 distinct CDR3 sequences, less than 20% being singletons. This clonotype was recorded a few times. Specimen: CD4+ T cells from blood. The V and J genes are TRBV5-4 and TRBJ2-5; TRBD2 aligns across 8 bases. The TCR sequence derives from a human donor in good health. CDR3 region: CASSLGTGGAETQYF. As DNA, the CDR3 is TGTGCCAGCAGCTTGGGTACGGGGGGGGCGGAGACCCAGTACTTC.